Below, 24 T cell receptor beta chains from the same sample are listed, as sequenced in a study of naive and memory T cell subsets. Both TRBC1 and TRBC2 were covered by a beta constant-region primer of two equimolar oligonucleotides. A single record per CDR3 protein comes from TCRdb applying MiXCR to the UMI-ligation and nested PCR reads. The table shows about 150,000 distinct CDR3 sequences, with 15% to 20% occurring only once. The sample taken for sequencing was naive CD4+ T cells from blood. All receptors come from a human donor in good health.

This clonotype showed up many times. The chain recombines TRBV28 with TRBJ2-3, with D uncertain. V was shortened by 6 bases and J by 2 bases, with 9 bases between the two germline ends. Germline CDR1 is MDHEN and CDR2 is SYDVKM. The CDR3 is made up of 13 amino acids. The CDR3 DNA sequence: TGTGCCAGCAGCGCAGGTATCACAGATACGCAGTATTTT. Translation: CASSAGITDTQYF.

V usage is TRBV25-1 and J usage is TRBJ2-7; D uncertain. CDR1 is MGHDK, CDR2 SYGVNS, per germline. V lost 6 bases and J 1 base, leaving 19 bases between the germline ends. This CDR3 contains 16 residues. The CDR3 region is CASRIVASSPSYEQYF. The CDR3 bases are TGTGCCAGCAGGATCGTCGCCTCTTCGCCTTCCTACGAGCAGTACTTC.

V gene TRBV19 combines with J gene TRBJ2-3, with 7 nucleotides matching TRBD1. The CDR3 covers 13 residues. Trimming removed 10 bases from V and 2 bases from J; junction bases left unmatched: 6. Germline CDR1 and CDR2: LNHDA and SQIVND (reference sequence). CDR3 residues: CATSGTDTDTQYF. In DNA, the CDR3 is TGTGCCACCTCCGGGACAGACACAGATACGCAGTATTTT.

This clonotype occurred many times. V usage is TRBV3-1 and J usage is TRBJ2-7, with 13 bases fitting TRBD2. J gave up 0 bases and V 0 bases, and 11 bases lay outside the gene matches. CDR3 length: 20 residues. CDR1 LGHDT and CDR2 YNNKEL come from the germline V gene (reference sequence). The CDR3 DNA sequence: TGTGCCAGCAGCCAAGATAGGAGAGGGACTAGCGGGACGAGCTCCTACGAGCAGTACTTC. Translated: CASSQDRRGTSGTSSYEQYF.

In this sample, this clonotype turned up a few times. The V gene is TRBV6-4, the J gene TRBJ2-3; 11 bases map to TRBD1. CDR1 MRHNA and CDR2 SNTAGT come from the germline V gene. The ends lost 6 bases at V and 4 bases at J; junction bases unmatched: 3. The CDR3 is made up of 14 amino acids. The CDR3 reads CASSPGQGADTQYF. CDR3 coding DNA: TGTGCCAGCAGCCCGGGACAGGGGGCAGATACGCAGTATTTT.

V and J are TRBV4-1 and TRBJ2-1; possible D gene TRBD1, 6 bases. The V end was cut by 5 bases, the J end by 1 base, with 21 bases between. Germline CDR1 is MGHRA and CDR2 is YSYEKL. This CDR3 has 18 amino acids. CDR3 amino acids: CASSSLPWGPRSYNEQFF. The CDR3 DNA sequence: TGCGCCAGCAGCTCCCTCCCGTGGGGGCCCCGGTCCTACAATGAGCAGTTCTTC.

The rearrangement links TRBV6-1 to TRBJ2-3, with D tentatively TRBD2 (5 bases). Germline V gene data show CDR1 as MNHNS and CDR2 as SASEGT. This CDR3 spans 16 amino acids. Trimming stripped 0 bases from V and 3 bases from J, with 13 bases between. The CDR3 sequence: CASSEAYQDLTDTQYF. In DNA, the CDR3 is TGTGCCAGCAGTGAAGCTTATCAGGACTTAACAGATACGCAGTATTTT.

This clonotype showed up just a few times. V and J are TRBV6-4 and TRBJ1-2, with 9 bases that match TRBD1. V lost 7 bases to trimming and J lost 7 bases; unmatched junction nucleotides: 16. The CDR3 covers 16 residues. From germline, CDR1 is MRHNA and CDR2 SNTAGT. The CDR3 bases are TGTGCCAGCACCCTACAGGGGGCAGGGCCCCCCTCTGGCTACACCTTC. It translates to CASTLQGAGPPSGYTF.

This clonotype was picked up a small number of times. The chain employs TRBV20-1 and TRBJ2-7; D is uncertain. The CDR3 spans 14 residues. Germline V gene data show CDR1 as DFQATT and CDR2 as SNEGSKA (reference sequence). V was shortened by 0 bases and J by 0 bases, with 9 bases between the two germline ends. The CDR3 coding sequence is TGCAGTGCTAGAGATGGGGAATTCTCCTACGAGCAGTACTTC. The encoded protein is CSARDGEFSYEQYF.

The sample holds a few counts of this clonotype. The chain has TRBV9 and TRBJ2-1; D ambiguous. CDR1 and CDR2 (germline): SGDLS, YYNGEE. The CDR3 contains 16 residues. V was clipped by 2 bases and J by 4 bases, with 16 bases between them. Here the CDR3 reads CASSVGSGILYNEQFF. Written as DNA, the CDR3 is TGTGCCAGCAGCGTGGGGTCAGGAATCTTGTACAATGAGCAGTTCTTC.

In nucleotides, the CDR3 is TGTGCCAGCAGTTTCGGACTAGCGGGCCTGGATACGCAGTATTTT. Amino acids: CASSFGLAGLDTQYF. The chain has TRBV6-6 and TRBJ2-3; 11 bases match TRBD2. CDR3 length: 15 amino acids. Germline CDR1 MNHNY, CDR2 SVGAGI (reference sequence). The J segment lost 6 bases and the V segment lost 4 bases, leaving 6 bases of the junction unmatched.

This clonotype was seen at least ten times. The CDR3 DNA reads as TGTGCCACCAGCAGAGATCGAGGGGGCACAAAAGAAAAACTGTTTTTT. Protein: CATSRDRGGTKEKLFF. The genes are TRBV15 and TRBJ1-4; 7 nucleotides line up with TRBD1. The CDR3 has 16 residues. Trimming removed 0 bases from V and 8 bases from J; junction bases left unmatched: 9. Looked up from germline, CDR1 is LNHNV and CDR2 is YYDKDF (reference sequence). Filled out from reference TRBV15 and TRBJ1-4, the complete variable domain reads DAMVIQNPRYQVTQFGKPVTLSCSQTLNHNVMYWYQQKSSQAPKLLFHYYDKDFNNEADTPDNFQSRRPNTSFCFLDIRSPGLGDTAMYLCATSRDRGGTKEKLFFGSGTQLSVL.

This clonotype appeared many times. The chain employs TRBV12-3 or TRBV12-4 and TRBJ2-6; D possibly corresponds to TRBD2 (5 bases). The CDR3 extends over 15 amino acids. V was trimmed by 6 bases and J by 2 bases, leaving 11 bases between them. The chain's CDR3 is CASSHGNAGANVLTF. The CDR3 bases are TGTGCCAGCAGCCACGGGAACGCTGGGGCCAACGTCCTGACTTTC.

The CDR3, as DNA: TGTGCCAGCAGTGAGAGCCAAAATCCGAGTTTCTTC. This codes for CASSESQNPSFF. The J gene is TRBJ2-1, the V gene TRBV25-1; no clear D gene. Germline CDR1 and CDR2: MGHDK and SYGVNS. The length of the CDR3 is 12 residues. Trimming stripped 3 bases from V and 16 bases from J, with 16 bases between.

The chain employs TRBV29-1 and TRBJ1-1; D unresolved. V lost 7 bases and J lost 1, with 13 bases in between. The CDR3 sequence is 13 residues long. Germline V CDR1 and CDR2: SQVTM, ANQGSEA. The CDR3 DNA is TGCAGCGCCCCCGGACGGGCGAACACTGAAGCTTTCTTT. Translated: CSAPGRANTEAFF.

The chain uses TRBV28 and TRBJ2-7, with D perhaps matching TRBD2 (6 bases). This CDR3 contains 13 residues. Germline CDR1 reads MDHEN; CDR2 reads SYDVKM. Trimming cost V 5 bases and J 9 bases, with 17 bases left between them. The CDR3: CASSQTSFGGQYF. CDR3 bases: TGTGCCAGCAGTCAAACTAGCTTCGGCGGGCAGTACTTC. The full variable domain, its missing parts supplied by reference TRBV28 and TRBJ2-7, is DVKVTQSSRYLVKRTGEKVFLECVQDMDHENMFWYRQDPGLGLRLIYFSYDVKMKEKGDIPEGYSVSREKKERFSLILESASTNQTSMYLCASSQTSFGGQYFGPGTRLTVT.

The chain has TRBV27 and TRBJ2-5; 9 bases are shared with TRBD2. In germline, CDR1 is MNHEY, CDR2 SMNVEV (reference sequence). The CDR3 covers 15 residues. V shed 2 bases, J shed 0 bases, and the junction held 1 base outside the gene matches. The CDR3, as DNA: TGTGCCAGCAGTTTAAGCGGGAGGTACCAAGAGACCCAGTACTTC. This translates into CASSLSGRYQETQYF.

This clonotype was seen a handful of times. The genes are TRBV7-2 and TRBJ2-7; 9 bases are shared with TRBD1. The CDR3 totals 14 residues. CDR1 and CDR2 from the germline V gene are SGHTA and FQGNSA. J lost 5 bases, V lost 5 bases, and 7 bases had no gene match. CDR3 sequence reads: CASSPDRGVHEQYF. CDR3 DNA sequence: TGTGCCAGCAGCCCAGACAGGGGGGTCCACGAGCAGTACTTC.

This clonotype occurred a few times. This rearrangement joins TRBV30 to TRBJ2-1; maybe TRBD2 (7 bases). There are 15 residues in the CDR3. Trimming took off 0 bases at V and 4 bases at J, with 13 bases between the two ends. The germline V gene encodes CDR1 GTSNPN and CDR2 SVGIG (reference sequence). The DNA for the CDR3 is TGTGCCTGGAGTGTACTCGGGGGGACATACAATGAGCAGTTCTTC. Its protein is CAWSVLGGTYNEQFF.

This clonotype was counted ten times or more. Here the CDR3 reads CASSRQVMNTEAFF. CDR3 bases: TGTGCCAGCAGCCGACAGGTGATGAACACTGAAGCTTTCTTT. The gene calls are TRBV12-3 or TRBV12-4 and TRBJ1-1; a possible D gene is TRBD1 (6 bases). CDR3 length equals 14 residues. Trimming shortened V by 6 bases and J by 0 bases, and 11 bases separated the two germline ends.

The chain uses TRBV29-1 and TRBJ2-1; TRBD2 matches 12 bases. This CDR3 comprises 18 residues. Germline values: CDR1 SQVTM, CDR2 ANQGSEA. With 0 bases clipped from V and 3 bases from J, the junction kept 9 bases outside the gene matches. For the CDR3, the DNA is TGCAGCGTTGAAGAGTCTAGCGGGAGGGTTTTCGGCTACAATGAGCAGTTCTTC. Protein sequence: CSVEESSGRVFGYNEQFF.

This clonotype was detected a few times. The V call is TRBV29-1, the J call TRBJ1-4; 10 positions match TRBD1. The length of the CDR3 is 13 residues. V shed 7 bases and J 4 bases; nucleotides not matched to a gene: 3. CDR1 and CDR2 (germline): SQVTM, ANQGSEA. DNA for the CDR3: TGCAGCGCCGGACAGGGGGTTAATGAAAAACTGTTTTTT. Translation: CSAGQGVNEKLFF.

The rearrangement links TRBV3-1 to TRBJ2-7; 8 nucleotides match TRBD2. V was pared by 4 bases and J by 6 bases, with 8 bases of the junction left unmatched. Germline V gene sequence: CDR1 LGHDT, CDR2 YNNKEL (reference sequence). This CDR3 contains 14 residues. CDR3 DNA sequence: TGTGCCAGCAGCCCTGTCGCTAGCGGGTTCGAGCAGTACTTC. Translated, it gives CASSPVASGFEQYF.

This clonotype appeared a few times. The rearrangement joins TRBV7-2 to TRBJ2-7; no reliable D call. Trimming took off 6 bases at V and 5 bases at J, with 14 bases between the two ends. The CDR3 runs 13 residues. The V gene's germline CDR1 is SGHTA and CDR2 FQGNSA. The CDR3 region has the DNA TGTGCCAGCAGGCCCCCTAGGGTGCACGAGCAGTACTTC. This gives the protein CASRPPRVHEQYF.